The clone carrying this T cell receptor beta chain was recorded once. Antigen specificity is unknown. V dropped 2 bases and J dropped 9; count of bases not matched to a gene: 5. The CDR3 is 14 amino acids. The germline V gene encodes CDR1 LGHNT and CDR2 FRNRAP. Profiled with immunoSEQ multiplex PCR; TCRdb holds only in-frame clones, not every one. Here the sample spans about 150,000 clones, about 90% being singletons. The entry originates in a study of T cell responses to AZD1222 COVID-19 vaccine. Study-level results: Two doses of AZD1222 preceded a rise in Spike-specific TCR breadth and depth. CD4 TCRs associated with vaccination spanned spike, dominating at 160-218 and 743-854.

Sequenced here: peripheral blood, sampled on day 0 of MenACWY control vaccination. The sequence was obtained from an adult in good health. This chain links TRBV12-5 with TRBJ2-1; TRBD2 matches 9 bases. The CDR3 here is CASGLKGLAAEQFF. The CDR3 DNA follows: TGTGCTAGTGGTTTGAAGGGACTAGCAGCTGAGCAGTTCTTC.